One T cell receptor (beta chain) is described in this entry. PCR primers comprised 60 Vbeta and 13 Jbeta primers. TCRdb keeps only in-frame clones here, not all; method: immunoSEQ multiplex PCR. The table has under 150,000 clones, more than 60% seen once; the top ten hold less than 2%. The record originates from a study of cytomegalovirus exposure and HLA in healthy donors. The clonotype was recovered from a woman in her forties in good health and CMV-seronegative. Sequenced sample: PBMCs.

The CDR3 spells CASSLSGGGVYTF. The DNA for the CDR3 is TGTGCCAGCAGTTTATCGGGCGGAGGGGTCTACACCTTC. The genes are TRBV27 and TRBJ1-2, with D possibly matching TRBD1 (5 bases). CDR1 is MNHEY, CDR2 SMNVEV, per germline (reference sequence). The CDR3 consists of 13 residues. Trimming took 0 bases from V and 10 from J, leaving 12 bases between them.